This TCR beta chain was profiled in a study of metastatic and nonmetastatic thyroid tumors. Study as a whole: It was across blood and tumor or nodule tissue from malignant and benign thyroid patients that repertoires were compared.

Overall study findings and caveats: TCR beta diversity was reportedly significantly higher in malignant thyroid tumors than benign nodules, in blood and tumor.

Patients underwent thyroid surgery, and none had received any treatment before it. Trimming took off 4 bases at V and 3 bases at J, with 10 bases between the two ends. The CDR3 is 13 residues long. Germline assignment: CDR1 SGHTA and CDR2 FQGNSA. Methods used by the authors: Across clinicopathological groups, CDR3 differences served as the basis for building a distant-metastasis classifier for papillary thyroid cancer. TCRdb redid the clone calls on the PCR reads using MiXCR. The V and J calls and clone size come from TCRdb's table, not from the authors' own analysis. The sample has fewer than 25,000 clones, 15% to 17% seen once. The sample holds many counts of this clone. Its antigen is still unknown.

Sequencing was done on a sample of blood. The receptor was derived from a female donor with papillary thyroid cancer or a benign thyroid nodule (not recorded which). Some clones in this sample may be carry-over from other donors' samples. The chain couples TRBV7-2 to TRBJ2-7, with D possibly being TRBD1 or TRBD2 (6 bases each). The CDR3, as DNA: TGTGCCAGCAGCTCCGGGGGCCTCTACGAGCAGTACTTC. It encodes CASSSGGLYEQYF.